This T cell receptor beta chain was obtained from a study of T cells after yellow fever vaccination. Study-wide points: Overall, a small share of clonotypes was seen in both CD4 and CD8 compartments.

MiXCR, run by TCRdb on the 5' RACE reads, gives a single entry per CDR3 protein. The sample contains 100,000 to 150,000 distinct CDR3 sequences, 7.2% of which appear only once. In this sample, this clonotype turned up many times. Antigen specificity is unknown. CDR3 length: 17 amino acids. Germline V gene lookup returns CDR1 SNHLY and CDR2 FYNNEI. Trimming removed 5 bases from V and 0 bases from J, with 18 bases in between. This sample comprised CD4+ T cells sorted from PBMCs, obtained roughly 47 days after the first yellow fever vaccination. The receptor was derived from a man aged 18 to 30 who received the YFV17D yellow fever vaccine. The chain combines TRBV2 with TRBJ2-3; D unresolved. CDR3 DNA sequence: TGTGCCAGCAGTCCCTTTATCGAAGTATTGAGCACAGATACGCAGTATTTT. This translates into CASSPFIEVLSTDTQYF.